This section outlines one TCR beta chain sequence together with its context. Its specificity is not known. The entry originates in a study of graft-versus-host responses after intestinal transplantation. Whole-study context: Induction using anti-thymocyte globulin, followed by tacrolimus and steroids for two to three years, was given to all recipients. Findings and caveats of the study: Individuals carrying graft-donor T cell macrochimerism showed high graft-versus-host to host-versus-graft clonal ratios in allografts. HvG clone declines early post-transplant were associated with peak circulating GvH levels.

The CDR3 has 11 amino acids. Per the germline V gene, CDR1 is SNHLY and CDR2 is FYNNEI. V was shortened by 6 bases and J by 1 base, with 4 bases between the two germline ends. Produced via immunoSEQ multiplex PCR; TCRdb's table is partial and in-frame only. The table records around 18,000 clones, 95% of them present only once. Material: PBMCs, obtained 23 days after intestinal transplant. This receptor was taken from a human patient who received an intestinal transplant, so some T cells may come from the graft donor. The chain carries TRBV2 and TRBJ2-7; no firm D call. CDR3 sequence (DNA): TGTGCCAGCAGCCGATCCTACGAGCAGTACTTC. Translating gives CASSRSYEQYF.